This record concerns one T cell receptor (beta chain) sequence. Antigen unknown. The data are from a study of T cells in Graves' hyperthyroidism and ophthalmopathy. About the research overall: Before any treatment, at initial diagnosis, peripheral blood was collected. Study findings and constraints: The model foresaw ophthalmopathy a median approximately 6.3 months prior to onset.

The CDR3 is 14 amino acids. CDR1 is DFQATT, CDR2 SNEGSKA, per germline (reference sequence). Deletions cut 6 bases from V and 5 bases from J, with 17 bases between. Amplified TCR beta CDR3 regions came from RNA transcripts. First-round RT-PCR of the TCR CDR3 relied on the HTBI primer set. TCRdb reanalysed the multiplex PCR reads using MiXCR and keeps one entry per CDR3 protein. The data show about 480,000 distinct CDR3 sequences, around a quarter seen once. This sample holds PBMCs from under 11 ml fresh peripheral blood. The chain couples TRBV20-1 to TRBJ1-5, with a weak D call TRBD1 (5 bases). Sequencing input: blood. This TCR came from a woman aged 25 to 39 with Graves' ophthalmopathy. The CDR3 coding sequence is TGCAGTGCCCCAAGGGTGGCGGGGCATCAGCCCCAGCATTTT. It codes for CSAPRVAGHQPQHF.